The rows below give T cell receptor beta chains drawn from one sample of a study of T cells in Graves' hyperthyroidism and ophthalmopathy. From the multiplex PCR reads, TCRdb called clonotypes with MiXCR, one entry per CDR3 protein. The sample yields 500,000 to 600,000 distinct CDR3 sequences, 46% seen once. Material: peripheral blood or thyroid tissue (not recorded which). Every receptor here comes from an adult woman with Graves' disease, either hyperthyroidism or ophthalmopathy (not recorded which). CDR3s include the opening cysteine and the closing phenylalanine or tryptophan. The order of the fields is V gene, D gene, CDR3 length, clone size, J gene, CDR3 DNA, CDR3 protein. The D gene is left open where the match is weak. Expanded clones are given a class, and other clones once, few, many or no size at all.

TRBV10-2	-	14	-	TRBJ2-7	TGTGCCACCTTAAGAGAGGGAAGGTCCTACGAGCAGTACTTC	CATLREGRSYEQYF
TRBV11-2	-	14	-	TRBJ1-1	TGTGCCAGCAGCTTATCACAGGCGGGGGGGACAGCTTTCTTT	CASSLSQAGGTAFF
TRBV24-1	-	14	-	TRBJ2-7	TGTGCCACCAGTGACCCCGGTCTGTTCCACGAGCAGTACTTC	CATSDPGLFHEQYF
TRBV7-9	-	15	many	TRBJ1-3	TGTGCCAGCAGCTTAGGAGGGGTGTCTGGAAACACCATATATTTT	CASSLGGVSGNTIYF
TRBV19	-	13	many	TRBJ1-2	TGTGCCAGTAGTATTGCCAGGAACTATGGCTACACCTTC	CASSIARNYGYTF
TRBV20-1	TRBD1	14	-	TRBJ1-1	TGCAGTGCCAACCCCCCAGGGGGTGATACTGAAGCTTTCTTT	CSANPPGGDTEAFF
TRBV7-2	-	13	-	TRBJ2-1	TGTGCCAGCAGCTTGGGGGAGGATGGTGAGCAGTTCTTC	CASSLGEDGEQFF
TRBV12-3/TRBV12-4	-	13	-	TRBJ1-5	TGTGCCAGCAGCCGGCGGCCGAATCAGCCCCAGCATTTT	CASSRRPNQPQHF
TRBV5-1	-	13	-	TRBJ2-7	TGCGCCAGTTCTGTGCGGAATCGGTACGAGCAGTACTTC	CASSVRNRYEQYF
TRBV5-6	TRBD1	13	-	TRBJ2-5	TGTGCCAGCAGCCCGACAGGGGCAAAGACCCAGTACTTC	CASSPTGAKTQYF
TRBV7-2	-	15	few	TRBJ2-2	TGTGCCAGCACCACGACCTACCCTGGCACCGGGGAGCTGTTTTTT	CASTTTYPGTGELFF
TRBV11-2	TRBD1	13	-	TRBJ2-5	TGTGCCAGCAGGCCCCCGGGACAGGGGACCCAGTACTTC	CASRPPGQGTQYF
TRBV7-8	TRBD1	14	many	TRBJ2-7	TGTGCCAGCAGATACAAACAGGGGAATTACGAGCAGTACTTC	CASRYKQGNYEQYF
TRBV25-1	-	13	-	TRBJ2-7	TGTGCCAGCAGTGCCGACGATTCCTACGAGCAGTACTTC	CASSADDSYEQYF
TRBV24-1	-	12	-	TRBJ1-5	TGTGCATCAGGGTTTAGCAATCAGCCCCAGCATTTT	CASGFSNQPQHF
TRBV12-3/TRBV12-4	-	12	many	TRBJ2-7	TGTGCCAGCAGCTTCCTCTCCTACGAGCAGTACTTC	CASSFLSYEQYF
TRBV5-4	TRBD1	15	-	TRBJ1-2	TGTGCCAGCAGCTTGAGACAGGGCCTTAACTATGGCTACACCTTC	CASSLRQGLNYGYTF
TRBV19	-	13	many	TRBJ2-2	TGTGCCAGTACCCCACAGAGGACCGGGGAGCTGTTTTTT	CASTPQRTGELFF
TRBV19	-	18	-	TRBJ1-5	TGTGCCAGTAGTCTGCGATCGCTTAGGACAGATAGCAATCAGCCCCAGCATTTT	CASSLRSLRTDSNQPQHF
TRBV9	-	15	many	TRBJ1-2	TGTGCCAGCAGCGTAGCCGACAAGAACAACTATGGCTACACCTTC	CASSVADKNNYGYTF
TRBV15	-	13	many	TRBJ1-2	TGTGCCACCAGCAGAGGGGAGGACTATGGCTACACCTTC	CATSRGEDYGYTF
TRBV19	-	14	few	TRBJ2-7	TGTGCCACCCAGAGGGGGAGGGGACCCTACGAGCAGTACTTC	CATQRGRGPYEQYF
TRBV12-3/TRBV12-4	-	14	many	TRBJ1-1	TGTGCCAGCAGGCTGGGGGCCAGGAACACTGAAGCTTTCTTT	CASRLGARNTEAFF
TRBV7-6	TRBD1	16	many	TRBJ2-7	TGTGCCAGCAGCTTAGGAACCGGACAGGGGACCTACGAGCAGTACTTC	CASSLGTGQGTYEQYF
TRBV11-2	TRBD2	15	many	TRBJ2-7	TGTGCCAGCAGCCCCCCGGAGCGGGAGTTCTACGAGCAGTACTTC	CASSPPEREFYEQYF
TRBV5-1	TRBD2	14	once	TRBJ2-7	TGCGCCAGCAGCTGGGGAGGGGCCCCCTACGAGCAGTACTTC	CASSWGGAPYEQYF
TRBV2	-	14	many	TRBJ2-2	TGTGCCAGCACAGGGACCAAGGGTAGCGGGGAGCTGTTTTTT	CASTGTKGSGELFF
TRBV3-1	-	14	-	TRBJ1-1	TGTGCCAGCAGCCAAGGATCCGGAGCCACTGAAGCTTTCTTT	CASSQGSGATEAFF